Below, one T cell receptor (beta chain) is given with its context. For TCRbeta, the library was prepared with unique molecular identifiers. Each CDR3 protein is one row after TCRdb ran MiXCR on the PCR reads. This sample has about a million distinct CDR3 sequences, with about 29% found just once. V gave up 3 bases and J gave up 7 bases; unmatched junction bases: 9. This CDR3 has 15 amino acids. This sample is drawn from a study of T-cell reconstitution after alpha-beta-depleted transplantation in children. This sequence was found in a boy under two years old who had a stem cell transplant for SCID, so the T cells may come from the graft donor. This chain links TRBV12-3 or TRBV12-4 with TRBJ1-2, with 9 bases lining up with TRBD1. Sequencing used PBMCs, mostly from graft donor cells, obtained 360 days after TCRalphabeta/CD19-depleted stem cell transplant. The CDR3 sequence is CASSFLRTGVGGYTF. The CDR3 bases are TGTGCCAGCAGTTTCCTGCGGACAGGGGTTGGTGGCTACACCTTC.